The rows below give T cell receptor beta chains drawn from one sample of a study of CD8 T cells in ankylosing spondylitis. TCRdb re-called the 5' RACE reads through MiXCR, storing one row per CDR3 protein. The profile shows about 700,000 distinct CDR3 sequences, around 20% of them singletons. Specimen: blood, either unsorted or a sorted T cell fraction (not recorded which). These receptor sequences come from a male donor with ankylosing spondylitis. CDR3s include the opening cysteine and the closing phenylalanine or tryptophan. The D gene is left open where the match is weak. Clone size is not always given. Where it is, it says once, few, many or a class for expanded clones.

CDR3nt	CDR3aa	v_gene	j_gene	d_gene	abundance
TGCAGCGCGCTGGACACGACGAAGGACGCTTTCTTT	CSALDTTKDAFF	TRBV29-1	TRBJ1-1	-	-
TGCAGCGTTGACAGCCCCAGTGAGACCCAGTACTTC	CSVDSPSETQYF	TRBV29-1	TRBJ2-5	-	-
TGCAGTGCAAAGGGGATGAGCTCTGGAAACACCATATATTTT	CSAKGMSSGNTIYF	TRBV20-1	TRBJ1-3	-	-
TGCGCCAGCAGCCACTCAGGACTTGACGAGCAGTACTTC	CASSHSGLDEQYF	TRBV4-3	TRBJ2-7	-	-
TGCGCCACCCAATCGGGACAGTTCACCGGGGAGCTGTTTTTT	CATQSGQFTGELFF	TRBV5-1	TRBJ2-2	TRBD1	-
TGTGCCAGCAGCTTAGTTGGCAGAAACACAGATACGCAGTATTTT	CASSLVGRNTDTQYF	TRBV11-2	TRBJ2-3	-	few
TGTGCCACCAGTGATTACGGGACCAACTACAATGAGCAGTTCTTC	CATSDYGTNYNEQFF	TRBV24-1	TRBJ2-1	-	few
TGTGCCAGCAGTTTCGGCAGAAACTATGGCTACACCTTC	CASSFGRNYGYTF	TRBV12-3/TRBV12-4	TRBJ1-2	-	many
TGCAGTGCTAGAGGTTCCGCTAGCGGGAGAGGCGAGCAGTACTTC	CSARGSASGRGEQYF	TRBV20-1	TRBJ2-7	TRBD2	-
TGCAGTGCTAGAGACGTACTGGGGATCACAGATACGCAGTATTTT	CSARDVLGITDTQYF	TRBV20-1	TRBJ2-3	-	few
TGCGCCAGCAGCTTGGGACAGAGCGCAAGGACCCAGTACTTC	CASSLGQSARTQYF	TRBV5-1	TRBJ2-5	-	few
TGCGCCAGCAGCTTGGGCCTGTCTGAAGCTTTCTTT	CASSLGLSEAFF	TRBV5-1	TRBJ1-1	-	many
TGCAGCGTTACTGGGACTAGCGGGAGTCTAGATACGCAGTATTTT	CSVTGTSGSLDTQYF	TRBV29-1	TRBJ2-3	TRBD2	few
TGTGCCAGCAGCGCGGCGCCCGGGGGCTACAATGAGCAGTTCTTC	CASSAAPGGYNEQFF	TRBV3-1	TRBJ2-1	-	-
TGTGCCAGCAGTTTTACTTTAGGGGTCACTGAAGCTTTCTTT	CASSFTLGVTEAFF	TRBV12-3/TRBV12-4	TRBJ1-1	-	few
TGTGCCACATCCAGGGGGCGGGTTACTGAAGCTTTCTTT	CATSRGRVTEAFF	TRBV27	TRBJ1-1	TRBD1	many
TGCGCCAGCAGCTCGGGACAGTTCTATGGCTACACCTTC	CASSSGQFYGYTF	TRBV5-1	TRBJ1-2	TRBD1	few
TGTGCCAGCAGTGAGGTAGCGGGGGGGCCTCTCAATGAGCAGTTCTTC	CASSEVAGGPLNEQFF	TRBV2	TRBJ2-1	TRBD2	few
TGTGCCAGCAGCTCGGGCTCCGGACAGGGGGGTGAAAAACTGTTTTTT	CASSSGSGQGGEKLFF	TRBV9	TRBJ1-4	TRBD1	-
TGCGCCAGCAGCCAAGCCCCCACAGGGACCTTTGATGAAAAACTGTTTTTT	CASSQAPTGTFDEKLFF	TRBV4-1	TRBJ1-4	-	few
TGTGCCAGCAGCTTAGGGTACTCCCGGGGCGAGCAGTACTTC	CASSLGYSRGEQYF	TRBV7-9	TRBJ2-7	-	-
TGCGCCAGCAGCCCAAGACAGCGGGGGGCTTACAGCTCCTACAATGAGCAGTTCTTC	CASSPRQRGAYSSYNEQFF	TRBV5-1	TRBJ2-1	TRBD2	few
TGCAGCGTTGATTGGACAACCATGGGGGAGACCCAGTACTTC	CSVDWTTMGETQYF	TRBV29-1	TRBJ2-5	-	-
TGTGCCAGTAGTAAACCTCCTTCTGGGGTTGGCAATCAGCCCCAGCATTTT	CASSKPPSGVGNQPQHF	TRBV19	TRBJ1-5	-	few
TGTGCCAGCAGCACCCAGGGGGCGTATACCGGGGAGCTGTTTTTT	CASSTQGAYTGELFF	TRBV7-2	TRBJ2-2	TRBD1	few
TGTGCCAGCAGCCCCTCGTCGGCGGGGAGCTCCTACGAGCAGTACTTC	CASSPSSAGSSYEQYF	TRBV4-2	TRBJ2-7	-	many
TGTGCCAGCAGCCCAGGGACTAGCGGGGGAACAGATACGCAGTATTTT	CASSPGTSGGTDTQYF	TRBV4-2	TRBJ2-3	TRBD2	many
TGCAGTGCTAGAGACCGGGCCAAAGGGGGGGCCGGGGAGCTGTTTTTT	CSARDRAKGGAGELFF	TRBV20-1	TRBJ2-2	-	-
TGTGCCAGCAGCCCTTGGGCGGGGGGGCCCTACAATGAGCAGTTCTTC	CASSPWAGGPYNEQFF	TRBV7-9	TRBJ2-1	TRBD2	-
TGCAGTGCTAGAGATTTGGGGGCACAATTTAATGAAAAACTGTTTTTT	CSARDLGAQFNEKLFF	TRBV20-1	TRBJ1-4	-	-
TGTGCCAGCAGTTCACCAGTCCTATCCCACGAGCAGTACTTC	CASSSPVLSHEQYF	TRBV12-3/TRBV12-4	TRBJ2-7	-	-
TGTGCCAGCAGCTTAAAACTGAAGGGACAGAATACCTACGAGCAGTACTTC	CASSLKLKGQNTYEQYF	TRBV7-9	TRBJ2-7	TRBD1	few
TGTGCCAGCAGGCGGGACTCTGGGGCCAACGTCCTGACTTTC	CASRRDSGANVLTF	TRBV12-3/TRBV12-4	TRBJ2-6	-	few
TGTTCGCAGGTAGGCGGCAGGGCCTACGAGCAGTACTTC	CSQVGGRAYEQYF	TRBV2	TRBJ2-7	-	few
TGTGCCAGCAGGACAGTCGGAGAGACCCAGTACTTC	CASRTVGETQYF	TRBV6-5	TRBJ2-5	-	-
TGTGCCAGCAGCATCTTCCCTGGGGATACGCAGTATTTT	CASSIFPGDTQYF	TRBV7-8	TRBJ2-3	-	few
TGTGCCAGCAGTCCGACAGGGGTTGCTGAAGCTTTCTTT	CASSPTGVAEAFF	TRBV27	TRBJ1-1	TRBD1	-
TGCGCCAGCAGCACGGACAGGGGGCGGAACTATGGCTACACCTTC	CASSTDRGRNYGYTF	TRBV5-1	TRBJ1-2	TRBD1	-
TGTGCCAGCAGTTTCGACAGGGTTTCTGGCTACACCTTC	CASSFDRVSGYTF	TRBV27	TRBJ1-2	TRBD1	many
TGCGCCAGCAGCCAGGGACAGGTCTACAATGAGCAGTTCTTC	CASSQGQVYNEQFF	TRBV5-1	TRBJ2-1	TRBD1	-
TGCGCCAGCAGCCAAACAGGAGAAAAACTGTTTTTT	CASSQTGEKLFF	TRBV4-1	TRBJ1-4	-	-
TGTGCCAGCAGTCCGACTAGCGGGGGAAGCACAGATACGCAGTATTTT	CASSPTSGGSTDTQYF	TRBV7-9	TRBJ2-3	TRBD2	few
TGTGCCAGCAGTCCTGGGGGACAGGGGCAAGGGGAGCTGTTTTTT	CASSPGGQGQGELFF	TRBV28	TRBJ2-2	TRBD1	-
TGCAGCGCAGGAAAATGGGACTACGAGCAGTACTTC	CSAGKWDYEQYF	TRBV20-1	TRBJ2-7	-	-
TGTGCCAGCAGTGACAGAGAGGGCACTGAAGCTTTCTTT	CASSDREGTEAFF	TRBV2	TRBJ1-1	-	-
TGTGCCAGCCGTTACTTTTACGGACCAGAGAACACTGAAGCTTTCTTT	CASRYFYGPENTEAFF	TRBV12-3/TRBV12-4	TRBJ1-1	-	-
TGTGCCAGCAGCTTGGCCAAAACGGGAAACACCATATATTTT	CASSLAKTGNTIYF	TRBV13	TRBJ1-3	-	few
TGTGCCAGCAGCGAGGAACAGGGTCCCTACGAGCAGTACTTC	CASSEEQGPYEQYF	TRBV25-1	TRBJ2-7	-	-
TGCAGCGTTGGTTCCCGATATCAAGAGACCCAGTACTTC	CSVGSRYQETQYF	TRBV29-1	TRBJ2-5	-	-
TGTGCCAGCAGTTACTTCTTAGCGGGGGGAACAGATACGCAGTATTTT	CASSYFLAGGTDTQYF	TRBV6-5	TRBJ2-3	TRBD2	once
TGTGCCAGCAGCACCAGGGATCAGCCCCAGCATTTT	CASSTRDQPQHF	TRBV11-2	TRBJ1-5	-	few
TGTGCCAGCAAGCGGTCAGAGAATCAGCCCCAGCATTTT	CASKRSENQPQHF	TRBV6-1	TRBJ1-5	-	few
TGCAGTGCTAGAGGGGAGTCCGGGGAGCTGTTTTTT	CSARGESGELFF	TRBV20-1	TRBJ2-2	-	-